This T cell receptor (beta chain) was identified during a study of shared clonotypes between healthy human individuals. Measured with immunoSEQ multiplex PCR; TCRdb has only the in-frame clones, and not every one. The sample lists 2 million to 3 million clones; approximately 93% were seen once. Germline V gene data show CDR1 as MNHNS and CDR2 as SASEGT. This CDR3 has 14 amino acids. V lost 4 bases to trimming and J lost 2 bases; unmatched junction nucleotides: 2. The material sequenced was naive CD4+ T cells from PBMCs. This sample's subset: CD45RA+ positively selected. The chain has TRBV6-1 and TRBJ2-7; 10 positions match TRBD2. The TCR comes from a man aged 18-30 years in good health. Some clones in this sample may be carry-over from other donors' samples. For the CDR3, the DNA is TGTGCCAGCAGTGGGCTAGCGGGAGCCTACGAGCAGTACTTC. It specifies CASSGLAGAYEQYF.